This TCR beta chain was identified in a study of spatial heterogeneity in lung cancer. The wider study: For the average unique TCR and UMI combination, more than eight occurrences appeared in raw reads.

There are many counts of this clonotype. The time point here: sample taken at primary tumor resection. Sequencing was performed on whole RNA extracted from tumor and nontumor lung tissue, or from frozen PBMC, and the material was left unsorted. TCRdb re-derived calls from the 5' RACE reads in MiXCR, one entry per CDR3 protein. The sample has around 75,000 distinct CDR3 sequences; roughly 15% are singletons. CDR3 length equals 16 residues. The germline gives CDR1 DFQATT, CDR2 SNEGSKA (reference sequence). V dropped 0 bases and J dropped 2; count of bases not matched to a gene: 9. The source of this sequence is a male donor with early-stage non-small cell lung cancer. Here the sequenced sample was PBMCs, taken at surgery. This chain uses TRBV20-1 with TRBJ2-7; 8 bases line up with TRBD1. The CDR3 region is CSARDLYRTGTYEQYF. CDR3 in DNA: TGCAGTGCTAGAGATCTTTACCGGACAGGGACCTACGAGCAGTACTTC.